One sample yielded the 24 T cell receptor beta chains listed below, sequenced in a study of blood T cell repertoires in COVID-19. TCRdb keeps only in-frame clones here, not all; method: immunoSEQ multiplex PCR. The sample has approximately 400,000 clones, around 87% seen once. The sequenced material came from PBMCs or T cells enriched from blood (not recorded which). These receptors originate from a man aged 25 to 40 who had recovered from COVID-19.

This clone appeared once. This sample also contains other DNA sequences that code for the same CDR3. J is TRBJ2-7 and V is TRBV7-2; possibly TRBD2 for D (5 bases). The ends were cut back, 2 bases at V and 1 base at J, with 9 bases in the middle. Germline V gene sequence: CDR1 SGHTA, CDR2 FQGNSA. The CDR3 loop spans 14 amino acids. For the CDR3, the DNA is TGTGCCAGCAGCTTATCTCGGGGATCCTACGAGCAGTACTTC. It codes for CASSLSRGSYEQYF.

The gene calls are TRBV7-3 and TRBJ2-5; 10 nucleotides match TRBD1. The V segment lost 1 base and the J segment 4 bases; nucleotides outside the gene matches: 6. This CDR3 has 16 amino acids. The germline gives CDR1 SGHTA, CDR2 FQGTGA. The CDR3 DNA reads TGTGCCAGCAGCTTAAAATTGGGACAGGGGCGAGAGACCCAGTACTTC. Its translation is CASSLKLGQGRETQYF.

The chain employs TRBV6-1 and TRBJ1-2; D perhaps matches TRBD1 (5 bases). Trimming pared 1 base from V and 2 bases from J, leaving 14 bases between. This CDR3 has 16 residues. CDR1 is MNHNS and CDR2 is SASEGT in the germline V gene. The CDR3: CASSEDRREFNYGYTF. CDR3 in DNA: TGTGCCAGCAGTGAAGACCGCAGGGAATTCAACTATGGCTACACCTTC.

This chain's CDR3 is CASSLGGDNTEAFF. The CDR3 coding sequence is TGTGCCAGCAGCCTCGGCGGGGATAACACTGAAGCTTTCTTT. The chain combines TRBV6-1 with TRBJ1-1; D not resolved. CDR1 and CDR2 (germline): MNHNS, SASEGT. This CDR3 is built from 14 residues. Trimming removed 6 bases at V and 2 bases at J, with 13 bases between.

The genes are TRBV7-9 and TRBJ1-4, with D possibly matching TRBD1 (6 bases). The V gene lost 0 bases and the J gene lost 6 bases, with 14 bases spanning the gap. The CDR3 has 16 residues. From germline, CDR1 is SEHNR and CDR2 FQNEAQ (reference sequence). CDR3 protein: CASSLAETGYDEKLFF. The CDR3 DNA sequence: TGTGCCAGCAGCTTAGCGGAGACAGGTTACGATGAAAAACTGTTTTTT. The full variable domain, its missing parts supplied by reference TRBV7-9 and TRBJ1-4, is DTGVSQNPRHKITKRGQNVTFRCDPISEHNRLYWYRQTLGQGPEFLTYFQNEAQLEKSRLLSDRFSAERPKGSFSTLEIQRTEQGDSAMYLCASSLAETGYDEKLFFGSGTQLSVL.

The chain couples TRBV30 to TRBJ1-4, with 10 bases aligning to TRBD1. V was pared by 5 bases and J by 8 bases, with 5 bases of the junction left unmatched. CDR1 is GTSNPN, CDR2 SVGIG, per germline (reference sequence). CDR3 length: 13 amino acids. CDR3 amino acids: CAWEGTGEEKLFF. The CDR3 region has the DNA TGTGCCTGGGAAGGGACAGGGGAGGAAAAACTGTTTTTT. The full variable domain, with the rest looked up from reference TRBV30 and TRBJ1-4, is SQTIHQWPATLVQPVGSPLSLECTVEGTSNPNLYWYRQAAGRGLQLLFYSVGIGQISSEVPQNLSASRPQDRQFILSSKKLLLSDSGFYLCAWEGTGEEKLFFGSGTQLSVL.

The V call is TRBV2, the J call TRBJ1-2; no clear D gene. The V gene lost 5 bases and the J gene lost 0 bases, with 7 bases spanning the gap. The CDR3 consists of 13 residues. From germline, CDR1 is SNHLY and CDR2 FYNNEI. The CDR3 DNA sequence: TGTGCCAGCAGTCGAGAGGCTAACTATGGCTACACCTTC. Translation gives CASSREANYGYTF.

This clone has only one observation. The V call is TRBV9, the J call TRBJ1-1, with D unclear. Germline CDR1 is SGDLS and CDR2 is YYNGEE. The CDR3 contains 15 residues. The V end lost 1 base, the J end lost 1 base, and 11 bases lay between the germline ends. The CDR3: CASSVKRSPNTEAFF. CDR3 in DNA: TGTGCCAGCAGCGTAAAGCGCAGTCCGAACACTGAAGCTTTCTTT.

This clone occurred once. The V and J genes are TRBV19 and TRBJ2-7, with 11 bases identical to TRBD1. Germline V gene lookup returns CDR1 LNHDA and CDR2 SQIVND (reference sequence). Losses at the gene ends were 4 bases for V and 3 bases for J; bases not matched to a gene: 2. The CDR3 consists of 14 residues. CDR3 in amino acids: CASSKGQGVYEQYF. The DNA for the CDR3 is TGTGCCAGTAGTAAGGGACAGGGGGTCTACGAGCAGTACTTC.

This chain joins TRBV9 and TRBJ2-7; 10 bases line up with TRBD2. This CDR3 spans 16 amino acids. Germline CDR1 and CDR2: SGDLS and YYNGEE. The V gene end was trimmed by 3 bases and the J gene end by 3 bases; junction bases not matched to a gene: 9. CDR3: CASSATAGGAHYEQYF. The DNA of the CDR3 is TGTGCCAGCAGCGCCACAGCGGGGGGGGCTCACTACGAGCAGTACTTC.

The CDR3, as DNA: TGCGCCAGCAGCCAAGCGCTAGGAAACACCATATATTTT. It is translated as CASSQALGNTIYF. The rearrangement uses TRBV4-1 and TRBJ1-3; no definite D call. Trimming left V 1 base short and J 4 bases short, with 5 bases between. This CDR3 region has 13 residues. The germline V gene has CDR1 MGHRA and CDR2 YSYEKL.

Regarding this clone: This same CDR3 is encoded by further DNA sequences in the sample. The gene calls are TRBV2 and TRBJ1-2; 7 nucleotides match TRBD1. Germline CDR1 reads SNHLY; CDR2 reads FYNNEI. The CDR3 spans 12 residues. The trim removed 2 bases at V and 8 bases at J, leaving 2 bases unmatched. CDR3 protein: CASSENRGGYTF. The CDR3 nucleotides read TGTGCCAGCAGTGAAAACAGGGGAGGCTACACCTTC.

This chain uses TRBV15 with TRBJ1-2, with D tentatively TRBD1 (6 bases). The CDR3 loop spans 15 amino acids. CDR1 and CDR2 (germline): LNHNV, YYDKDF (reference sequence). Trimming removed 0 bases from V and 4 bases from J, with 12 bases in between. CDR3 sequence reads: CATSRDLAGVYGYTF. The CDR3 DNA sequence: TGTGCCACCAGCAGAGATCTGGCAGGGGTCTATGGCTACACCTTC.

The chain links TRBV10-3 to TRBJ2-7; 8 bases align to TRBD1. CDR1 and CDR2 from the germline V gene are ENHRY and SYGVKD. The CDR3 is made up of 14 amino acids. Trimming removed 10 bases from V and 6 bases from J; junction bases left unmatched: 14. The DNA of the CDR3 is TGTGCCACCCAGGACAGGGCTCCTGTTCGCGAGCAGTACTTC. Translated: CATQDRAPVREQYF.

The chain joins TRBV12-3 or TRBV12-4 to TRBJ1-6, with unresolved D. Trimming shortened V by 2 bases and J by 10 bases, and 9 bases separated the two germline ends. This CDR3 has 13 amino acids. The CDR3 sequence is CASSLKPSSPLHF. CDR3 DNA: TGTGCCAGCAGTTTAAAGCCAAGCTCACCCCTCCACTTT.

The chain joins TRBV19 to TRBJ1-6; no firm D call. This CDR3 contains 15 residues. Trimming cost V 4 bases and J 3 bases, with 10 bases left between them. Per germline, CDR1 LNHDA and CDR2 SQIVND (reference sequence). The CDR3 sequence: CASSTAGNYNSPLHF. CDR3 bases: TGTGCCAGTAGTACTGCCGGGAACTATAATTCACCCCTCCACTTT.

The rearrangement joins TRBV3-1 (or the pseudogene TRBV3-2) to TRBJ1-1; D gene uncertain. Germline loops: CDR1 LGHDT, CDR2 YNNKEL (reference sequence). V shed 5 bases and J shed 4 bases, with 14 bases lying between them. The CDR3 is 14 amino acids. The CDR3 DNA reads TGTGCCAGCAGCTCCGCCTCGGGTCGCACTGAAGCTTTCTTT. This translates into CASSSASGRTEAFF.

This clone was seen a single time. This chain joins TRBV28 and TRBJ2-1; D may be TRBD2 (6 bases). Per germline, CDR1 MDHEN and CDR2 SYDVKM. The V gene lost 7 bases and the J gene lost 4 bases, with 17 bases spanning the gap. This CDR3 region has 15 residues. The CDR3 DNA reads as TGTGCCAGCACCACCGTGGAGGGGCTATACAATGAGCAGTTCTTC. As protein: CASTTVEGLYNEQFF.

The chain uses TRBV9 and TRBJ2-3; 9 nucleotides agree with TRBD2. The CDR3 extends over 16 amino acids. The junction had 10 bases not matched to a gene; V was cut back by 3 bases and J by 5 bases. Germline-derived CDR1 and CDR2 are SGDLS and YYNGEE. In DNA form, the CDR3 reads TGTGCCAGCAGCGCAATAGCGGGGGCCTCCCAAGATACGCAGTATTTT. This gives the protein CASSAIAGASQDTQYF. The variable domain in full, with the rest retrieved from reference TRBV9 and TRBJ2-3, is DSGVTQTPKHLITATGQRVTLRCSPRSGDLSVYWYQQSLDQGLQFLIQYYNGEERAKGNILERFSAQQFPDLHSELNLSSLELGDSALYFCASSAIAGASQDTQYFGPGTRLTVL.

The rearrangement joins TRBV24-1 to TRBJ1-3; no definite D call. V was cut by 5 bases and J by 0 bases, with 16 bases left in between. CDR3 size: 17 residues. Per germline, CDR1 KGHDR and CDR2 SFDVKD. DNA for the CDR3: TGTGCCACCAGTGCCTGGGGAACGGGAGACTCTGGAAACACCATATATTTT. This sequence encodes CATSAWGTGDSGNTIYF.

The gene calls are TRBV27 and TRBJ1-1; D might be TRBD1 (5 bases). In germline, CDR1 is MNHEY, CDR2 SMNVEV (reference sequence). The CDR3 has 16 residues. Trimming took 6 bases from V and 3 from J, leaving 20 bases between them. CDR3 region: CASRTTGANKYTEAFF. The CDR3 region has the DNA TGTGCCAGCAGAACTACAGGAGCCAACAAGTACACTGAAGCTTTCTTT.

V usage is TRBV4-2 and J usage is TRBJ1-6; D is uncertain. This CDR3 comprises 17 residues. Trimming cost V 0 bases and J 7 bases, with 16 bases left between them. From germline, CDR1 is LGHNA and CDR2 YNFKEQ. CDR3 amino acids: CASSQDLRVWENSPLHF. CDR3 DNA: TGTGCCAGCAGCCAAGATCTCCGGGTTTGGGAGAATTCACCCCTCCACTTT.

This clone is a singleton in its sample. J is TRBJ2-3 and V is TRBV5-1, with a weak D call TRBD1 (6 bases). The CDR3 totals 14 residues. Per the germline V gene, CDR1 is SGHRS and CDR2 is YFSETQ. With 2 bases removed from V and 3 bases from J, the gap between germline ends came to 10 bases. The CDR3 region has the DNA TGCGCCAGCAGCTTTCGGACAGCTACAGATACGCAGTATTTT. This gives the protein CASSFRTATDTQYF.

This sequence joins TRBV5-1 and TRBJ1-6; 8 bases agree with TRBD1. Germline V gene sequence: CDR1 SGHRS, CDR2 YFSETQ. With V trimmed by 4 bases and J by 8 bases, 8 bases remained unmatched. The CDR3 has 15 residues. Here the CDR3 reads CASSLSGQGDSPLHF. DNA for the CDR3: TGCGCCAGCAGCCTCTCAGGACAGGGTGATTCACCCCTCCACTTT.